Following are 12 T cell receptor beta chains from one sample sequenced in a study of T cell responses to AZD1222 COVID-19 vaccine. Assay used: immunoSEQ multiplex PCR; TCRdb lists only in-frame clones, some missing. The repertoire holds 120,000 to 150,000 clones, around 90% seen once, with approximately 2.9% in the top ten. The source was peripheral blood, collected on day 0 of MenACWY control vaccination. These receptors came from an adult in good health.

J is TRBJ1-2 and V is TRBV28; D is perhaps TRBD1 (5 bases). Germline loops: CDR1 MDHEN, CDR2 SYDVKM. V lost 6 bases, J lost 0 bases, and 14 bases lay in between. CDR3 length: 15 residues. The CDR3 here is CASRGRGGPNYGYTF. The DNA for the CDR3 is TGTGCCAGCAGGGGCCGGGGCGGACCTAACTATGGCTACACCTTC.

The chain combines TRBV10-3 with TRBJ1-2, with D uncertain. CDR1 is ENHRY, CDR2 SYGVKD, per germline. V lost 10 bases and J lost 0, with 12 bases in between. The CDR3 length is 13 residues. The CDR3 DNA reads TGTGCCACCGGCGAGTACTCTAACTATGGCTACACCTTC. This encodes CATGEYSNYGYTF.

This clone was seen only once. J is TRBJ1-1 and V is TRBV7-8; D gene unclear. The germline CDR1 and CDR2 sequences are SGHVS and FQNEAQ. Trimming pared 0 bases from V and 6 bases from J, leaving 8 bases between. This CDR3 region has 13 residues. The CDR3 is CASSLAPGAEAFF. Written as DNA, the CDR3 is TGTGCCAGCAGCTTAGCCCCCGGGGCTGAAGCTTTCTTT.

The chain recombines TRBV27 with TRBJ1-6, with no clear D. CDR1 MNHEY and CDR2 SMNVEV come from the germline V gene (reference sequence). The CDR3 loop spans 13 amino acids. Deletions cut 3 bases from V and 7 bases from J, with 7 bases between. For the CDR3, the DNA is TGTGCCAGCAGTTTCGGAGGGAATTCACCCCTCCACTTT. Amino acid sequence: CASSFGGNSPLHF.

Comments on this clone: The junction departs from the called germline gene at one end, perhaps through a read error. V and J are TRBV28 and TRBJ1-5; unclear D gene. The CDR3 is made up of 14 amino acids. The germline CDR1 and CDR2 sequences are MDHEN and SYDVKM. CDR3 bases: TGTGCCAGCAGTTTACATAGCAGCACTCAGCCCCAGCATTTT. Translation: CASSLHSSTQPQHF.

V and J are TRBV18 and TRBJ2-5, with D possibly TRBD2 on 5 matching bases. The CDR3 covers 16 residues. Trimming took 3 bases from V and 3 from J, leaving 17 bases between them. Per germline, CDR1 KGHSH and CDR2 LQKENI. CDR3 in DNA: TGTGCCAGCTCACCTGGGAGAGGAGACTGGGAAGAGACCCAGTACTTC. Encoded protein: CASSPGRGDWEETQYF. Combining the CDR3 with reference TRBV18 and TRBJ2-5 gives the whole variable domain NAGVMQNPRHLVRRRGQEARLRCSPMKGHSHVYWYRQLPEEGLKFMVYLQKENIIDESGMPKERFSAEFPKEGPSILRIQQVVRGDSAAYFCASSPGRGDWEETQYFGPGTRLLVL.

The chain carries TRBV19 and TRBJ1-2, with D unclear. Germline V lookup: CDR1 LNHDA, CDR2 SQIVND (reference sequence). This CDR3 contains 13 residues. The V end was cut by 6 bases, the J end by 2 bases, with 10 bases between. In DNA form, the CDR3 reads TGTGCCAGTAGGCCGGTAGGGAACTATGGCTACACCTTC. It encodes CASRPVGNYGYTF.

V gene TRBV7-2 combines with J gene TRBJ2-6; a possible D gene is TRBD2 (6 bases). The CDR3 totals 19 residues. Germline V CDR1 and CDR2: SGHTA, FQGNSA. V lost 5 bases and J lost 2, with 22 bases in between. The CDR3 DNA reads as TGTGCCAGCAGCCGTTCCCGTACTAGCCGCTCCCCTGGGGCCAACGTCCTGACTTTC. Residues: CASSRSRTSRSPGANVLTF.

This chain links TRBV18 with TRBJ2-1, with D possibly matching TRBD2 (5 bases). The V end was cut by 6 bases, the J end by 4 bases, with 10 bases between. The germline V gene has CDR1 KGHSH and CDR2 LQKENI. CDR3 length: 13 amino acids. The CDR3 coding sequence is TGTGCCAGCTCGTCACTAGATTACAATGAGCAGTTCTTC. This encodes CASSSLDYNEQFF.

The chain links TRBV4-1 to TRBJ1-1; TRBD1 agrees at 12 bases. Germline assignment: CDR1 MGHRA and CDR2 YSYEKL. The length of the CDR3 is 17 residues. The J segment lost 2 bases and the V segment lost 5 bases, leaving 9 bases of the junction unmatched. CDR3 loop: CASSTYRDRGRNTEAFF. CDR3 coding DNA: TGCGCCAGCAGCACATACCGGGACAGGGGGCGAAACACTGAAGCTTTCTTT.

CDR3 coding DNA: TGTGCCAGCAGTTTAAGGGGCCCGCAGCCCACAGATACGCAGTATTTT. It codes for CASSLRGPQPTDTQYF. This chain connects TRBV28 to TRBJ2-3; tentative D call: TRBD1 (5 bases). Germline loops: CDR1 MDHEN, CDR2 SYDVKM. Trimming took off 2 bases at V and 2 bases at J, with 14 bases between the two ends. The CDR3 loop spans 16 amino acids.

This rearrangement joins TRBV19 to TRBJ1-2; 7 bases map to TRBD1. The V segment lost 7 bases and the J segment 0 bases; nucleotides outside the gene matches: 8. This CDR3 has 15 residues. Germline lookup yields CDR1 LNHDA and CDR2 SQIVND (reference sequence). CDR3 sequence reads: CASNPGQPPNYGYTF. As DNA, the CDR3 is TGTGCCAGTAACCCGGGACAGCCCCCTAACTATGGCTACACCTTC.